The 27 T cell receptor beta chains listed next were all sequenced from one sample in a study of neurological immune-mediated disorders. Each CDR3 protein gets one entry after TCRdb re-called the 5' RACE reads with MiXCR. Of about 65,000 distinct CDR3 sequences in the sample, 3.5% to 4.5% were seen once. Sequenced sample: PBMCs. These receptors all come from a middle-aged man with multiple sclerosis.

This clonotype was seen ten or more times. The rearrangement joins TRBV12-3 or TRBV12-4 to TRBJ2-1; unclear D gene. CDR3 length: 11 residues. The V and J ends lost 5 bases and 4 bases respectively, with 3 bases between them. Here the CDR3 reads CASSGYNEQFF. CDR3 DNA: TGTGCCAGCAGTGGATACAATGAGCAGTTCTTC.

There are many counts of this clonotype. CDR3 loop: CAISGGQAKETQYF. CDR3 sequence (DNA): TGTGCCATCAGTGGGGGTCAGGCAAAAGAGACCCAGTACTTC. This chain connects TRBV10-3 to TRBJ2-5; the D is unclear. This CDR3 has 14 residues. Trimming removed 4 bases from V and 3 bases from J, with 12 bases in between. Germline V gene data show CDR1 as ENHRY and CDR2 as SYGVKD.

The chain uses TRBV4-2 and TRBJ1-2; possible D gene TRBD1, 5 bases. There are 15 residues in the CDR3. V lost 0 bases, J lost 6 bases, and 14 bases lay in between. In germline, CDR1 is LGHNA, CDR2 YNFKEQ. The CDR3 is CASSQDAGGGDGYTF. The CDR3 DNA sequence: TGTGCCAGCAGCCAAGATGCCGGCGGGGGAGATGGCTACACCTTC.

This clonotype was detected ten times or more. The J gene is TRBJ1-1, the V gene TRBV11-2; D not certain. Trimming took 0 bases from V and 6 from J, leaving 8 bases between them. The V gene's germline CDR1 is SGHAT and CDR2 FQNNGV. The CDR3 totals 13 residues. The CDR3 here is CASSLDRGPEAFF. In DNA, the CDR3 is TGTGCCAGCAGCTTAGATAGAGGGCCTGAAGCTTTCTTT.

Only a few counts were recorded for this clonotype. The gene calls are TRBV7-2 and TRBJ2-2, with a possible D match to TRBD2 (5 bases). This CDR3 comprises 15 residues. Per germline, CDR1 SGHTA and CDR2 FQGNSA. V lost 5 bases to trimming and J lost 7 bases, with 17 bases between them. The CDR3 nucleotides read TGTGCCAGCAGCCCCTCTCCTACTAGTATCGGGGAGCTGTTTTTT. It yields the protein CASSPSPTSIGELFF.

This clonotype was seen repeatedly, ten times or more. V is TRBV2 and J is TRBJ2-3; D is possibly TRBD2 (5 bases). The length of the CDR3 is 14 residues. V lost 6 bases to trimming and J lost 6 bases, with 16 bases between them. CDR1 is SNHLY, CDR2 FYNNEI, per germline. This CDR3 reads CASRRLYIADTQYF. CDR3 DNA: TGTGCCAGCAGACGCCTCTATATAGCGGATACGCAGTATTTT. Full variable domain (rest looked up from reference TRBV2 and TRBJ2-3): EPEVTQTPSHQVTQMGQEVILRCVPISNHLYFYWYRQILGQKVEFLVSFYNNEISEKSEIFDDQFSVERPDGSNFTLKIRSTKLEDSAMYFCASRRLYIADTQYFGPGTRLTVL.

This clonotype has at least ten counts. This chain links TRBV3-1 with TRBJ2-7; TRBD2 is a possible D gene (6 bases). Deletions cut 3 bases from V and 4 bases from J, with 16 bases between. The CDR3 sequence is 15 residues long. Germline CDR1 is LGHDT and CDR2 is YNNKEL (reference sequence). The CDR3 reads CASSQGPGEGYEQYV. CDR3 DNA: TGTGCCAGCAGCCAGGGGCCGGGAGAGGGATACGAGCAGTACGTC.

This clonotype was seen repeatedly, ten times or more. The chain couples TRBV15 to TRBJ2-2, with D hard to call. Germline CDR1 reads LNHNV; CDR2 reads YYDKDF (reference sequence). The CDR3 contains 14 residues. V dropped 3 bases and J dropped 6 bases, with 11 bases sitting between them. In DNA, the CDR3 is TGTGCCACCAGCAGCCTCCGGGTCGCCGGGGAGCTGTTTTTT. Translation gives CATSSLRVAGELFF.

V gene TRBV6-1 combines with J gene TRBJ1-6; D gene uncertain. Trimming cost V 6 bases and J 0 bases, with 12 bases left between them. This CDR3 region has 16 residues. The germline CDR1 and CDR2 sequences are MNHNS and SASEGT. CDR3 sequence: CASSRFGSSYNSPLHF. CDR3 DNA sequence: TGTGCCAGCAGCCGTTTCGGGAGCTCCTATAATTCACCCCTCCACTTT.

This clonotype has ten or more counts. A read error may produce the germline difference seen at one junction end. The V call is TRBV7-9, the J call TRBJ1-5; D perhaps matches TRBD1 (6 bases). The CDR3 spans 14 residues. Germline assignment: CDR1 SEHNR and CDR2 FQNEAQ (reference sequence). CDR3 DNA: TGTGCCAGCAGCCGTCCAGGGGAAAATCAGCCCCAGAATTTT. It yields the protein CASSRPGENQPQNF. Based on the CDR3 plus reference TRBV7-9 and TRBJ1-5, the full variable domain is DTGVSQNPRHKITKRGQNVTFRCDPISEHNRLYWYRQTLGQGPEFLTYFQNEAQLEKSRLLSDRFSAERPKGSFSTLEIQRTEQGDSAMYLCASSRPGENQPQNFGDGTRLSIL.

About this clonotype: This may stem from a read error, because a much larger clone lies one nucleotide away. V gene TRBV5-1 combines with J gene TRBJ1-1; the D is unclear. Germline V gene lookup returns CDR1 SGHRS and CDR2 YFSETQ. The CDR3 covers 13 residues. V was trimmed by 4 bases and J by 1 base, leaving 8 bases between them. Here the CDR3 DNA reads TGCGCCAGCAGCCCAAAGGGGAACACTGAAGCTTTCTTT. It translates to CASSPKGNTEAFF.

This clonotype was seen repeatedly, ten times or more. The CDR3 loop reads CASSRRGRTDTQYF. CDR3 coding DNA: TGCGCCAGCAGCCGGCGGGGCCGCACAGATACGCAGTATTTT. The chain is built from TRBV5-1 and TRBJ2-3, with D possibly being TRBD2 (6 bases). CDR1 is SGHRS and CDR2 is YFSETQ in the germline V gene. V was trimmed by 4 bases and J by 1 base, leaving 10 bases between them. CDR3 length equals 14 residues.

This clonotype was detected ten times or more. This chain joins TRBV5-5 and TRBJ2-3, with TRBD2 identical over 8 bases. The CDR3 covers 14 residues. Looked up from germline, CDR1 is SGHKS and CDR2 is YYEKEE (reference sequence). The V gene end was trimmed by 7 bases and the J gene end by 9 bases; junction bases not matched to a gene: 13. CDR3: CASVRGGTSNTQYF. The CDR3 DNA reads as TGTGCCAGCGTCCGGGGGGGGACTTCCAACACGCAGTATTTT.

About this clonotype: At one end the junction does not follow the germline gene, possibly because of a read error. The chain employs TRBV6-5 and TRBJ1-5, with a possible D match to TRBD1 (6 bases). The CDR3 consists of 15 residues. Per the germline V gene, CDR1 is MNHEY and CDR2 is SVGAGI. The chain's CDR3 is CASSLRGGSNQPQNF. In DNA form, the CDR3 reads TGTGCCAGCAGTCTCAGGGGAGGGAGCAATCAGCCCCAGAATTTT.

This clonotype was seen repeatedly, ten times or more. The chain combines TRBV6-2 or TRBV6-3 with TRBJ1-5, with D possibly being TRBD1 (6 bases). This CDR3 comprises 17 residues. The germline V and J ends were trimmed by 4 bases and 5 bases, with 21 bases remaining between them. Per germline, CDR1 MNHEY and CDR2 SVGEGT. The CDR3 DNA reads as TGTGCCAGCAGTTCCATAGACGTGGGGGCCTTGTATCAGCCCCAGCATTTT. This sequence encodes CASSSIDVGALYQPQHF.

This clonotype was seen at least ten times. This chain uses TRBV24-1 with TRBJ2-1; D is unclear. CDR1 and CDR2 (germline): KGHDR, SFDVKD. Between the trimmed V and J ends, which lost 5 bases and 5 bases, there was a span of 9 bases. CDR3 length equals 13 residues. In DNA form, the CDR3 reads TGTGCCACCAGTGGTTCCAAACACAATGAGCAGTTCTTC. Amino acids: CATSGSKHNEQFF.

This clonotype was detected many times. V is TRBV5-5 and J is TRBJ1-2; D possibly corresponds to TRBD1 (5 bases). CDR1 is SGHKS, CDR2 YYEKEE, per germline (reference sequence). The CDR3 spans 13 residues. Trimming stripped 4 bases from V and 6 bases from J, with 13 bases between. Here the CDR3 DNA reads TGTGCCAGCAGCCCATCGGGGGGACATGGCTACACCTTC. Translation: CASSPSGGHGYTF.

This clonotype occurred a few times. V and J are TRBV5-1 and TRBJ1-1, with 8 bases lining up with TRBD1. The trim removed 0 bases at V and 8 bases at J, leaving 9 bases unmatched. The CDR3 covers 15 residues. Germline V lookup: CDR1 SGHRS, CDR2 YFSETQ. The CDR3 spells CASSLDRGRPVEAFF. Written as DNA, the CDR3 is TGCGCCAGCAGCTTGGACAGGGGGAGGCCTGTCGAAGCTTTCTTT.

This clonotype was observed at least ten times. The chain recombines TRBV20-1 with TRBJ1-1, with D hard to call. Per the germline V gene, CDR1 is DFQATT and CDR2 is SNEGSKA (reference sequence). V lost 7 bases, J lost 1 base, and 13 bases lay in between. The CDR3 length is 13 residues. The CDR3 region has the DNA TGCAGTGGTAGGCCCGCTCCGAACACTGAAGCTTTCTTT. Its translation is CSGRPAPNTEAFF.

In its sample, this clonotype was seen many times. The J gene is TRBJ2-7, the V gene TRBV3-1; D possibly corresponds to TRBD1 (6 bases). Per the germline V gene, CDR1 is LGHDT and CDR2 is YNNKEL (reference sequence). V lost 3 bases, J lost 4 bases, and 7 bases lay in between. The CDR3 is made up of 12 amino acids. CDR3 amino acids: CASSHRGYEQYV. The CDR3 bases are TGTGCCAGCAGCCACAGGGGTTACGAGCAGTACGTC.

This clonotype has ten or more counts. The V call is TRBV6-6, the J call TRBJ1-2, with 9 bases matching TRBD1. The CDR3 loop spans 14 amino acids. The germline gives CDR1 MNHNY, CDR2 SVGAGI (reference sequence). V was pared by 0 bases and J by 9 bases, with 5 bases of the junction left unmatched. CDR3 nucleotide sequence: TGTGCCAGCAGTTACTCCCGGGACAGGGCTAGCTACACCTTC. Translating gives CASSYSRDRASYTF.

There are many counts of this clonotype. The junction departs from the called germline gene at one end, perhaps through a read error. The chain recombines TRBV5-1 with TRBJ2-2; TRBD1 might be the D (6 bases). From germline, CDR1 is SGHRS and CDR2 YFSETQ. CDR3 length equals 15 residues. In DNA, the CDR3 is TGCGCCAGCACCGCTGGGACACTAAACACCGAGGAGCTGTTTTTT. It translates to CASTAGTLNTEELFF.

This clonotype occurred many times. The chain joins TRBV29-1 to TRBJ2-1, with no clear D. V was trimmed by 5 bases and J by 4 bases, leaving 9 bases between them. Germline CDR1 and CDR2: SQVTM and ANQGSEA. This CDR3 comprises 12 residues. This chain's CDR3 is CSVSQDYNEQFF. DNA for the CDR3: TGCAGCGTTTCGCAGGATTACAATGAGCAGTTCTTC.

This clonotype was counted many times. CDR3 region: CASSPTGEGTGELFF. The CDR3 region has the DNA TGTGCCAGCAGCCCTACAGGGGAGGGAACCGGGGAGCTGTTTTTT. The genes are TRBV28 and TRBJ2-2; D could derive from TRBD1 or TRBD2 (7 bases each). CDR1 is MDHEN and CDR2 is SYDVKM in the germline V gene. The CDR3 spans 15 residues. With 6 bases removed from V and 5 bases from J, the gap between germline ends came to 16 bases. The full variable domain, in which reference TRBV28 and TRBJ2-2 provide the parts outside the CDR3, is DVKVTQSSRYLVKRTGEKVFLECVQDMDHENMFWYRQDPGLGLRLIYFSYDVKMKEKGDIPEGYSVSREKKERFSLILESASTNQTSMYLCASSPTGEGTGELFFGEGSRLTVL.

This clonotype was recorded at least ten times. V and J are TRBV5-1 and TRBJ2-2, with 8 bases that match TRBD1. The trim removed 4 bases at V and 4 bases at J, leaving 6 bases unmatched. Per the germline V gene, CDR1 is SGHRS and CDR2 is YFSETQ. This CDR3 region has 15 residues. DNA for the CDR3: TGCGCCAGCAGCACCGGACAGGGAGGCACCGGGGAGCTGTTTTTT. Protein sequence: CASSTGQGGTGELFF. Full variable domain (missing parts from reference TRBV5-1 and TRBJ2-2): KAGVTQTPRYLIKTRGQQVTLSCSPISGHRSVSWYQQTPGQGLQFLFEYFSETQRNKGNFPGRFSGRQFSNSRSEMNVSTLELGDSALYLCASSTGQGGTGELFFGEGSRLTVL.

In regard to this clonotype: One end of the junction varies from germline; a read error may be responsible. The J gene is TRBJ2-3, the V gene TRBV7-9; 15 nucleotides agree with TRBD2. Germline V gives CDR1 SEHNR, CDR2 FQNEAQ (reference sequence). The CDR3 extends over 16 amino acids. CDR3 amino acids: CASGLGLAGGTDTQYF. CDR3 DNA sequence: TGTGCCAGCGGCTTGGGACTAGCGGGGGGAACAGATACGCAGTATTTT.

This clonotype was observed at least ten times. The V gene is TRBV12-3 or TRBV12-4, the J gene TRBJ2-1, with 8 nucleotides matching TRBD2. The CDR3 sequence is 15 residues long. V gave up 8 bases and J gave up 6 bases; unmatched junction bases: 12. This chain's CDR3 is CASSLMPGGINEQFF. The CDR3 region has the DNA TGTGCCAGCTCCCTCATGCCGGGGGGGATCAATGAGCAGTTCTTC.